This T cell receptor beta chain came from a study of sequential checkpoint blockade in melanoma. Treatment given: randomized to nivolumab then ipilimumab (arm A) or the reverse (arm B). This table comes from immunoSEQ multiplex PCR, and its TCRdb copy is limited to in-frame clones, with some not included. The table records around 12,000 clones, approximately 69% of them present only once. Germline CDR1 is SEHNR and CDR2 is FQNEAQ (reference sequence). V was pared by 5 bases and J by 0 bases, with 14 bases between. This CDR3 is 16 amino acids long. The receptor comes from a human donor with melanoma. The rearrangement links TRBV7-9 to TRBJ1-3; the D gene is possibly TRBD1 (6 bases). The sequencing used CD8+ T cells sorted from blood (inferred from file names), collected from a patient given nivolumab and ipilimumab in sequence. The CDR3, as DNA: TGTGCCAGCAGCGGGGGAGGGGGGGGCTCTGGAAACACCATATATTTT. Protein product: CASSGGGGGSGNTIYF. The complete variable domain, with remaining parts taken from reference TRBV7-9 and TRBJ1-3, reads DTGVSQNPRHKITKRGQNVTFRCDPISEHNRLYWYRQTLGQGPEFLTYFQNEAQLEKSRLLSDRFSAERPKGSFSTLEIQRTEQGDSAMYLCASSGGGGGSGNTIYFGEGSWLTVV.